Described below is a single TCR beta chain sequence and its context. Its antigen remains unidentified. This sample stems from a study of shared clonotypes between healthy human individuals. Study observations and caveats: The study generally estimated greater richness for naive than memory subsets. Depth of sequencing was expected to influence donor clonotype sharing.

The CDR3 spans 15 residues. Generated by immunoSEQ multiplex PCR, the TCRdb table keeps only in-frame clones and is missing some. The table lists hundreds of thousands of clones, 90% to 95% of them singletons. CD8 cells classed as naive were CD45RO-negative and positively selected for CCR7, excluding terminally differentiated effector memory CD45RA+ cells. Healthy and HIV-negative, the adult donors had no recent acute infections or vaccinations. Nashville, Tennessee was home to all donors, who were Caucasian adults. The sequenced sample consisted of naive CD8+ T cells sorted from blood. V and J are TRBV21-1 and TRBJ2-7; TRBD2 is the table's D call and was not checked against the DNA. TRBV21-1 is given as a pseudogene. This clonotype was obtained from a man aged 30 to 45 in good health. CDR3 DNA: TGTGCCAGCAATCAAGCGGGACGTTATGATTACGAGCAGTACTTC. Amino acid sequence: CASNQAGRYDYEQYF.